These 12 T cell receptor beta chains came from one sample sequenced in a study of cytomegalovirus exposure and HLA in healthy donors. In the PCR, 60 Vbeta and 13 Jbeta primers were used. Profiling relied on immunoSEQ multiplex PCR, and the TCRdb table lists in-frame clones only, not all of them. The sample consists of tens of thousands of clones, 70% to 75% of them appearing once. Sequencing was performed on PBMCs. Receptor source: a man between 60 and 75 years old in good health and CMV-seronegative.

This clone was found once. The J gene is TRBJ2-3, the V gene TRBV29-1; TRBD2 matches 11 bases. The germline gives CDR1 SQVTM, CDR2 ANQGSEA. CDR3 length: 13 residues. Germline trimming cut 7 bases from V and 5 bases from J; bases unmatched to any gene: 5. The CDR3 DNA reads as TGCAGCGCCCACGGACTAGCGGGAGATACGCAGTATTTT. Amino acids: CSAHGLAGDTQYF.

This clone was seen only once. This sequence joins TRBV5-1 and TRBJ1-3; D perhaps matches TRBD1 (6 bases). The CDR3 extends over 14 amino acids. V lost 2 bases, J lost 0 bases, and 6 bases lay in between. From germline, CDR1 is SGHRS and CDR2 YFSETQ. CDR3 amino acids: CASSLQGSGNTIYF. CDR3 bases: TGCGCCAGCAGCTTACAGGGCTCTGGAAACACCATATATTTT.

V gene TRBV5-1 combines with J gene TRBJ2-3, with D hard to call. Germline V lookup: CDR1 SGHRS, CDR2 YFSETQ. The CDR3 has 16 residues. The V gene lost 0 bases and the J gene lost 3 bases, with 14 bases spanning the gap. The CDR3 DNA sequence: TGCGCCAGCAGCTTGGGAGGCATGTCGAAGACAGATACGCAGTATTTT. Amino acids: CASSLGGMSKTDTQYF.

This chain joins TRBV7-6 and TRBJ2-1; possible D gene TRBD1, 5 bases. The V end was cut by 2 bases, the J end by 6 bases, with 5 bases between. The CDR3 covers 12 residues. Germline V gives CDR1 SGHVS, CDR2 FNYEAQ. This CDR3 reads CASSLTGNEQFF. DNA for the CDR3: TGTGCCAGCAGCTTAACAGGCAATGAGCAGTTCTTC.

This CDR3 reads CASSFDGLETGELFF. The CDR3 nucleotides read TGTGCCAGCAGCTTCGACGGACTAGAAACCGGGGAGCTGTTTTTT. This chain joins TRBV7-3 and TRBJ2-2; 7 bases match TRBD2. Per the germline V gene, CDR1 is SGHTA and CDR2 is FQGTGA. The CDR3 loop spans 15 amino acids. The junction had 6 bases not matched to a gene; V was cut back by 3 bases and J by 5 bases.

The chain carries TRBV7-3 and TRBJ2-3; 15 bases are shared with TRBD2. Germline assignment: CDR1 SGHTA and CDR2 FQGTGA. The CDR3 has 17 residues. The J segment lost 6 bases and the V segment lost 4 bases, leaving 8 bases of the junction unmatched. The CDR3 reads CASSSRTSGGAVDTQYF. The CDR3 nucleotides read TGTGCCAGCAGCTCCAGGACTAGCGGGGGGGCAGTGGATACGCAGTATTTT.

This chain joins TRBV5-1 and TRBJ1-6, with D hard to call. V shed 5 bases and J shed 9 bases, with 9 bases lying between them. The length of the CDR3 is 12 residues. The germline V gene encodes CDR1 SGHRS and CDR2 YFSETQ. The CDR3 DNA follows: TGCGCCAGCAGGTTTGGGCTTTCACCCCTCCACTTT. It translates to CASRFGLSPLHF.

The rearrangement links TRBV5-6 to TRBJ2-7, with 7 bases aligning to TRBD2. The CDR3 covers 14 residues. Losses at the gene ends were 0 bases for V and 5 bases for J; bases not matched to a gene: 5. The germline gives CDR1 SGHDT, CDR2 YYEEEE. For the CDR3, the DNA is TGTGCCAGCAGCTTGGTGGGAGGGGAGGACGAGCAGTACTTC. Translated, it gives CASSLVGGEDEQYF. Based on the CDR3 plus reference TRBV5-6 and TRBJ2-7, the full variable domain is DAGVTQSPTHLIKTRGQQVTLRCSPKSGHDTVSWYQQALGQGPQFIFQYYEEEERQRGNFPDRFSGHQFPNYSSELNVNALLLGDSALYLCASSLVGGEDEQYFGPGTRLTVT.

V usage is TRBV30 and J usage is TRBJ1-2; TRBD1 aligns across 7 bases. Unmatched junction bases numbered 9, after V lost 3 bases and J lost 2 bases. The CDR3 consists of 15 residues. The germline V gene encodes CDR1 GTSNPN and CDR2 SVGIG (reference sequence). The CDR3 sequence is CAWRTLGQTNYGYTF. CDR3 nucleotide sequence: TGTGCCTGGAGGACCCTGGGACAGACCAACTATGGCTACACCTTC.

This clone was picked up one time. The chain combines TRBV6-4 with TRBJ2-1; 10 bases fit TRBD2. Trimming removed 4 bases from V and 5 bases from J; junction bases left unmatched: 2. The CDR3 is 14 residues long. Per the germline V gene, CDR1 is MRHNA and CDR2 is SNTAGT. CDR3 coding DNA: TGTGCCAGCAGTGGGCTAGCGGGAGACAATGAGCAGTTCTTC. It is translated as CASSGLAGDNEQFF.

J is TRBJ2-3 and V is TRBV5-6; weak D call: TRBD2 (6 bases). CDR1 and CDR2 from the germline V gene are SGHDT and YYEEEE. The CDR3 is made up of 14 amino acids. V gave up 7 bases and J gave up 2 bases, with 14 bases separating them. The CDR3 DNA reads as TGTGCCAGCGTACGGCGGGGCCTCACAGATACGCAGTATTTT. As protein: CASVRRGLTDTQYF. Full variable domain (missing parts from reference TRBV5-6 and TRBJ2-3): DAGVTQSPTHLIKTRGQQVTLRCSPKSGHDTVSWYQQALGQGPQFIFQYYEEEERQRGNFPDRFSGHQFPNYSSELNVNALLLGDSALYLCASVRRGLTDTQYFGPGTRLTVL.

CDR3 sequence (DNA): TGTGCCAGCAGCCAGAACCAGGTTAACTATGGCTACACCTTC. This sequence encodes CASSQNQVNYGYTF. The genes are TRBV6-5 and TRBJ1-2; no clear D gene. CDR3 length: 14 residues. CDR1 and CDR2 (germline): MNHEY, SVGAGI. Trimming stripped 6 bases from V and 1 base from J, with 12 bases between.